The 23 T cell receptor beta chains listed next were all sequenced from one sample in a study of T cell responses to AZD1222 COVID-19 vaccine. Libraries were prepared by immunoSEQ multiplex PCR; TCRdb keeps only in-frame clonotypes and omits some of them. The sample yields approximately 120,000 clones, about 90% seen once. Specimen: peripheral blood, collected on day 0 of AZD1222 vaccination. The origin of the receptors is an adult in good health.

This chain uses TRBV6-2 or TRBV6-3 with TRBJ1-6; D gene ambiguous. This CDR3 is 12 amino acids long. V was shortened by 3 bases and J by 7 bases, with 4 bases between the two germline ends. Germline V CDR1 and CDR2: MNHEY, SVGEGT. The CDR3 protein is CASSYFNSPLHF. The CDR3 DNA is TGTGCCAGCAGTTATTTCAATTCACCCCTCCACTTT.

The chain joins TRBV5-6 to TRBJ2-1; TRBD1 agrees at 7 bases. Germline V gene lookup returns CDR1 SGHDT and CDR2 YYEEEE. The CDR3 totals 18 residues. The junction had 14 bases not matched to a gene; V was cut back by 4 bases and J by 1 base. CDR3 sequence: CASSRKPFGTVSYNEQFF. The CDR3, as DNA: TGTGCCAGCAGCCGAAAACCCTTCGGGACAGTATCCTACAATGAGCAGTTCTTC.

The V call is TRBV6-6, the J call TRBJ1-5; D unclear. This CDR3 has 13 amino acids. With 4 bases removed from V and 1 base from J, the gap between germline ends came to 5 bases. Germline V gene lookup returns CDR1 MNHNY and CDR2 SVGAGI (reference sequence). The CDR3 spells CASSFPSNQPQHF. The DNA of the CDR3 is TGTGCCAGCAGTTTCCCGAGCAATCAGCCCCAGCATTTT.

The rearrangement uses TRBV2 and TRBJ2-1; unclear D gene. The V end lost 4 bases, the J end lost 15 bases, and 16 bases lay between the germline ends. Germline assignment: CDR1 SNHLY and CDR2 FYNNEI. CDR3 length equals 12 residues. CDR3 nucleotide sequence: TGTGCCAGCAGTGGGTTGGCTTTAGACTGGTTCTTC. Translation: CASSGLALDWFF.

The rearrangement uses TRBV5-1 and TRBJ1-3; unclear D gene. Trimming shortened V by 0 bases and J by 0 bases, and 4 bases separated the two germline ends. Germline CDR1 SGHRS, CDR2 YFSETQ. The CDR3 is 14 amino acids. Written as DNA, the CDR3 is TGCGCCAGCAGCTTGGGGCGCTCTGGAAACACCATATATTTT. This gives the protein CASSLGRSGNTIYF.

This chain connects TRBV18 to TRBJ1-5, with 12 bases aligning to TRBD1. The CDR3 is made up of 18 amino acids. CDR1 is KGHSH and CDR2 is LQKENI in the germline V gene. J was trimmed by 4 bases and V by 3 bases; bases with no gene match: 10. The CDR3 spells CASSPPGTGGEGNQPQHF. The CDR3 nucleotides read TGTGCCAGCTCACCGCCCGGGACAGGGGGCGAGGGGAATCAGCCCCAGCATTTT.

V gene TRBV12-3 or TRBV12-4 combines with J gene TRBJ2-3, with a tentative D call TRBD1 (5 bases). Trimming stripped 5 bases from V and 7 bases from J, with 7 bases between. The CDR3 loop spans 11 amino acids. The CDR3 protein is CASSDRYTQYF. The DNA of the CDR3 is TGTGCCAGCAGTGACAGATATACGCAGTATTTT.

The V gene is TRBV7-2, the J gene TRBJ2-1; D perhaps matches TRBD2 (6 bases). Germline CDR1 reads SGHTA; CDR2 reads FQGNSA. The CDR3 is made up of 17 amino acids. Trimming pared 2 bases from V and 6 bases from J, leaving 20 bases between. CDR3 sequence (DNA): TGTGCCAGCAGCTTAAGCCCGGGGAGGCAACTCTCCAATGAGCAGTTCTTC. This gives the protein CASSLSPGRQLSNEQFF.

V usage is TRBV20-1 and J usage is TRBJ1-1; perhaps TRBD1 as D (5 bases). CDR1 and CDR2 (germline): DFQATT, SNEGSKA (reference sequence). V gave up 6 bases and J gave up 3 bases, with 8 bases separating them. The CDR3 runs 11 residues. Here the CDR3 reads CSAATDTEAFF. In DNA form, the CDR3 reads TGCAGTGCGGCGACAGACACTGAAGCTTTCTTT.

CDR3 nucleotides: TGTGCCAGCGGGCAAGGGGGCAATTCACCCCTCCACTTT. Amino acids: CASGQGGNSPLHF. The V call is TRBV5-4, the J call TRBJ1-6, with 7 bases identical to TRBD1. The germline gives CDR1 SGHNT, CDR2 YYREEE (reference sequence). The CDR3 sequence is 13 residues long. Unmatched junction bases numbered 5, after V lost 7 bases and J lost 7 bases.

The rearrangement joins TRBV7-2 to TRBJ1-2; D not certain. This CDR3 has 15 residues. Germline-derived CDR1 and CDR2 are SGHTA and FQGNSA. The V end was cut by 4 bases, the J end by 5 bases, with 17 bases between. The CDR3 here is CASSSAQAVKYGYTF. The CDR3 nucleotides read TGTGCCAGCAGCTCTGCCCAGGCGGTAAAATATGGCTACACCTTC.

The genes are TRBV5-1 and TRBJ2-2, with a weak D call TRBD1 (5 bases). The V end was cut by 1 base, the J end by 0 bases, with 10 bases between. This CDR3 is built from 16 residues. The germline V gene encodes CDR1 SGHRS and CDR2 YFSETQ. The CDR3 nucleotides read TGCGCCAGCAGCTTGACGATGACAGCGAACACCGGGGAGCTGTTTTTT. Its translation is CASSLTMTANTGELFF.

This chain links TRBV27 with TRBJ2-7; 10 bases are shared with TRBD2. CDR3 size: 15 residues. Germline CDR1 and CDR2: MNHEY and SMNVEV (reference sequence). V lost 3 bases and J lost 1; bases outside the gene matches: 3. The CDR3 nucleotides are TGTGCCAGCAGTTTTGGACTAGCGGCTTCCTACGAGCAGTACTTC. Translating it yields CASSFGLAASYEQYF.

The chain links TRBV11-2 to TRBJ2-1; TRBD1 might be the D (6 bases). Germline CDR1 SGHAT, CDR2 FQNNGV. The V end lost 5 bases, the J end lost 9 bases, and 11 bases lay between the germline ends. The CDR3 totals 12 residues. The CDR3 here is CASSTQGGEQFF. CDR3 nucleotides: TGTGCCAGCAGCACACAGGGTGGTGAGCAGTTCTTC.

This clone was found a few times. The rearrangement uses TRBV2 and TRBJ1-5; D call uncertain. The CDR3 is 12 residues long. Germline assignment: CDR1 SNHLY and CDR2 FYNNEI. Trimming removed 9 bases from V and 0 bases from J, with 6 bases in between. CDR3 sequence reads: CASQDSNQPQHF. CDR3 nucleotide sequence: TGTGCCAGTCAGGATAGCAATCAGCCCCAGCATTTT.

The chain joins TRBV2 to TRBJ1-1; a possible D gene is TRBD1 (5 bases). Trimming cost V 4 bases and J 6 bases, with 18 bases left between them. This CDR3 has 15 residues. Germline CDR1 and CDR2: SNHLY and FYNNEI. CDR3 bases: TGTGCCAGCAGTGCCCGGGGCACGGAGGTCTCTGAAGCTTTCTTT. Translated, it gives CASSARGTEVSEAFF. The full variable domain, rest sourced from reference TRBV2 and TRBJ1-1, is EPEVTQTPSHQVTQMGQEVILRCVPISNHLYFYWYRQILGQKVEFLVSFYNNEISEKSEIFDDQFSVERPDGSNFTLKIRSTKLEDSAMYFCASSARGTEVSEAFFGQGTRLTVV.

CDR3 in amino acids: CASSQDRGNEQFF. For the CDR3, the DNA is TGTGCCAGCAGCCAAGACAGGGGGAATGAGCAGTTCTTC. The chain combines TRBV5-6 with TRBJ2-1; 9 bases match TRBD1. V trimming: 4 bases; J trimming: 7 bases; junction bases outside the gene matches: 3. The CDR3 length is 13 residues. The germline V gene encodes CDR1 SGHDT and CDR2 YYEEEE. Looking up the rest from reference TRBV5-6 and TRBJ2-1 gives the full variable domain: DAGVTQSPTHLIKTRGQQVTLRCSPKSGHDTVSWYQQALGQGPQFIFQYYEEEERQRGNFPDRFSGHQFPNYSSELNVNALLLGDSALYLCASSQDRGNEQFFGPGTRLTVL.

The rearrangement joins TRBV29-1 to TRBJ2-2; D tentatively fits TRBD1 or TRBD2 (5 bases each). Germline CDR1 reads SQVTM; CDR2 reads ANQGSEA. The CDR3 totals 14 residues. Trimming stripped 6 bases from V and 1 base from J, with 12 bases between. The CDR3 nucleotides are TGCAGCGTCCAGGGACGGCTGAACACCGGGGAGCTGTTTTTT. This encodes CSVQGRLNTGELFF.

The rearrangement uses TRBV2 and TRBJ1-1; tentative D call: TRBD1 (6 bases). Trimming stripped 5 bases from V and 0 bases from J, with 10 bases between. CDR3 length: 14 amino acids. Germline assignment: CDR1 SNHLY and CDR2 FYNNEI. The CDR3 coding sequence is TGTGCCAGCAGTTGGACAGACATGAACACTGAAGCTTTCTTT. Translated: CASSWTDMNTEAFF.

The V call is TRBV20-1, the J call TRBJ1-1, with D uncertain. Per the germline V gene, CDR1 is DFQATT and CDR2 is SNEGSKA (reference sequence). The CDR3 spans 11 residues. CDR3 DNA: TGCAGCTCAGTAAAGAGCACTGAAGCTTTCTTT. This sequence encodes CSSVKSTEAFF.

This clone came up once. The rearrangement joins TRBV19 to TRBJ1-1, with D unclear. Germline V lookup: CDR1 LNHDA, CDR2 SQIVND (reference sequence). The germline V and J ends were trimmed by 7 bases and 4 bases, with 16 bases remaining between them. The CDR3 consists of 14 residues. The CDR3 region has the DNA TGTGCCAGTATGCGCGGAGGGAGGAGCACTGAAGCTTTCTTT. Its protein product is CASMRGGRSTEAFF.

V usage is TRBV6-5 and J usage is TRBJ2-7; weak D call: TRBD1 (6 bases). The germline V and J ends were trimmed by 9 bases and 5 bases, with 11 bases remaining between them. The length of the CDR3 is 11 residues. Germline values: CDR1 MNHEY, CDR2 SVGAGI. The CDR3 DNA reads TGTGCCAGTCTACAGGGTAACGAGCAGTACTTC. This translates into CASLQGNEQYF.

This clone has more than one count but fewer than ten. This rearrangement joins TRBV5-8 to TRBJ2-2, with D tentatively TRBD1 (7 bases). CDR3 length equals 15 residues. Between the trimmed V and J ends, which lost 4 bases and 5 bases, there was a span of 15 bases. Per the germline V gene, CDR1 is SGHTS and CDR2 is YDEGEE. Written as DNA, the CDR3 is TGTGCCAGCAGCCGCGGGACAGTCTTGACCGGGGAGCTGTTTTTT. Encoded protein: CASSRGTVLTGELFF.